Presented here are 5 T cell receptor beta chains from one specimen sequenced in a study of blood T cell repertoires in COVID-19. TCRdb keeps only in-frame clones here, not all; method: immunoSEQ multiplex PCR. This repertoire shows about 190,000 clones, roughly 90% found once; its top ten account for 6.7%. The sequencing input was peripheral blood. The origin of the receptors is a man aged 40-49 years with acute or convalescent COVID-19.

The V and J genes are TRBV7-8 and TRBJ1-2, with 7 bases fitting TRBD1. From germline, CDR1 is SGHVS and CDR2 FQNEAQ. V lost 0 bases and J lost 2; bases outside the gene matches: 3. The CDR3 loop spans 15 amino acids. The CDR3 loop reads CASSLARGVNYGYTF. CDR3 nucleotide sequence: TGTGCCAGCAGCTTAGCCAGGGGGGTGAACTATGGCTACACCTTC.

This chain uses TRBV28 with TRBJ1-5; perhaps TRBD1 as D (5 bases). The V end was cut by 5 bases, the J end by 1 base, with 12 bases between. There are 15 residues in the CDR3. Germline V gives CDR1 MDHEN, CDR2 SYDVKM. CDR3 coding DNA: TGTGCCAGCAGTCCAGGGATACTAAGCAATCAGCCCCAGCATTTT. Amino acid sequence: CASSPGILSNQPQHF.

The chain carries TRBV10-1 and TRBJ2-2; 8 nucleotides line up with TRBD1. This CDR3 is 12 amino acids long. Looked up from germline, CDR1 is WNHNN and CDR2 is SYGVQD (reference sequence). After removal of 8 bases from V and 6 bases from J, the junction contained 2 bases not matched to a gene. The CDR3 nucleotides are TGCGCCAGCCAGGGGGCATCCGGGGAGCTGTTTTTT. Its protein product is CASQGASGELFF.

The chain recombines TRBV7-9 with TRBJ1-1; tentatively, D is TRBD1 (5 bases). The CDR3 contains 13 residues. Per the germline V gene, CDR1 is SEHNR and CDR2 is FQNEAQ (reference sequence). V was pared by 5 bases and J by 1 base, with 8 bases between. For the CDR3, the DNA is TGTGCCAGCAGCACCGGACAGAACACTGAAGCTTTCTTT. It translates to CASSTGQNTEAFF.

The V and J genes are TRBV5-5 and TRBJ2-7; a weak D match, TRBD2 (6 bases). CDR3 length: 13 amino acids. Trimming shortened V by 4 bases and J by 3 bases, and 11 bases separated the two germline ends. CDR1 and CDR2 from the germline V gene are SGHKS and YYEKEE (reference sequence). The CDR3 DNA reads as TGTGCCAGCAGCCGCGGGACGGACTACGAGCAGTACTTC. Protein product: CASSRGTDYEQYF.